This T cell receptor beta chain is drawn from a study of a mutant IDH1 vaccine in newly diagnosed glioma. Study details: Vaccines were first given 4-6 weeks after radiotherapy alone, or with temozolomide cycles. Study-wide results and limits: There seemed to be no relation between pseudoprogression and changes in top peripheral T cell clonotypes.

Time point denoted: week 47, end of study. Every vaccination contained 300 ug of the mutant IDH1 20-mer peptide and was paired with topical imiquimod. Diagnosis in the donors showed new WHO grade 3 or 4 astrocytomas that were IDH1-mutant and ATRX-lost. Concerning this clone itself: Antigen unknown.

The table came from immunoSEQ multiplex PCR; TCRdb's copy has only in-frame clones and leaves some out. This sample yields approximately 50,000 clones, of which over 60% are seen a single time; 4.9% belongs to the top ten. The TCR was taken from a woman in her forties with glioma. Some clones in this sample may be carry-over from other donors' samples. The material sequenced was PBMCs, taken from a glioma patient whose treatment included an IDH1 peptide vaccine.

The CDR3 region is CASSLEGVGNTGELFF. The CDR3 DNA reads TGTGCCAGCAGCTTAGAAGGGGTCGGGAACACCGGGGAGCTGTTTTTT. The chain joins TRBV7-9 to TRBJ2-2; weak D call: TRBD1 (5 bases). Germline assignment: CDR1 SEHNR and CDR2 FQNEAQ (reference sequence). The V end was cut by 1 base, the J end by 1 base, with 10 bases between. The length of the CDR3 is 16 residues.